These 26 T cell receptor beta chains were sequenced from one sample in a study of T cells in Graves' hyperthyroidism and ophthalmopathy. TCR beta CDR3 regions were amplified from RNA. First-round RT-PCR of the TCR CDR3 relied on the HTBI primer set. TCRdb re-analysed the multiplex PCR reads in MiXCR, keeping a single row per CDR3 protein. This sample carries under 300,000 distinct CDR3 sequences, roughly 15% of them seen once, and the ten largest clones take about 30%. Sequencing was carried out using blood. The source of these receptors is a woman between 50 and 59 years old with Graves' hyperthyroidism that later progressed to Graves' ophthalmopathy.

This clonotype has just a few counts. The chain couples TRBV30 to TRBJ2-7; D is unclear. The CDR3 runs 13 residues. The V gene lost 5 bases and the J gene lost 3 bases, with 14 bases spanning the gap. The V gene's germline CDR1 is GTSNPN and CDR2 SVGIG (reference sequence). In nucleotides, the CDR3 is TGTGCCTGGGGACGCTTACAGAACTACGAGCAGTACTTC. Protein: CAWGRLQNYEQYF. Variable domain in full (rest from reference TRBV30 and TRBJ2-7): SQTIHQWPATLVQPVGSPLSLECTVEGTSNPNLYWYRQAAGRGLQLLFYSVGIGQISSEVPQNLSASRPQDRQFILSSKKLLLSDSGFYLCAWGRLQNYEQYFGPGTRLTVT.

Many counts were recorded for this clonotype. The gene calls are TRBV29-1 and TRBJ2-1, with 9 bases fitting TRBD1. With V trimmed by 7 bases and J by 4 bases, 11 bases remained unmatched. The CDR3 has 15 amino acids. CDR1 and CDR2 from the germline V gene are SQVTM and ANQGSEA. The CDR3 DNA reads TGCAGCGCCGAGCGCCGGGACAGGGCGTACAATGAGCAGTTCTTC. The encoded protein is CSAERRDRAYNEQFF.

This clonotype was counted ten times or more. The gene calls are TRBV30 and TRBJ2-2, with D perhaps TRBD1 or TRBD2 (5 bases each). CDR1 GTSNPN and CDR2 SVGIG come from the germline V gene (reference sequence). The CDR3 loop spans 16 amino acids. Trimming took off 2 bases at V and 6 bases at J, with 19 bases between the two ends. In DNA, the CDR3 is TGTGCCTGGAGTAAAAGGGGCCGGGGAAAAGCCGGGGAGCTGTTTTTT. Residues: CAWSKRGRGKAGELFF.

This clonotype has ten or more counts. The chain joins TRBV20-1 to TRBJ2-5, with a weak D call TRBD2 (5 bases). The ends were cut back, 4 bases at V and 2 bases at J, with 17 bases in the middle. This CDR3 contains 15 residues. The germline V gene encodes CDR1 DFQATT and CDR2 SNEGSKA (reference sequence). CDR3 amino acids: CSATRNPGLQETQYF. CDR3 DNA sequence: TGCAGTGCTACTCGTAACCCAGGACTGCAAGAGACCCAGTACTTC.

There are a few counts of this clonotype. The chain carries TRBV27 and TRBJ2-6; D uncertain. Germline lookup yields CDR1 MNHEY and CDR2 SMNVEV (reference sequence). Trimming took off 0 bases at V and 1 base at J, with 13 bases between the two ends. The CDR3 runs 18 residues. The CDR3 DNA is TGTGCCAGCAGTTTATCTGCAGGCCCCAAATCTGGGGCCAACGTCCTGACTTTC. Its translation: CASSLSAGPKSGANVLTF.

This clonotype showed up many times. V and J are TRBV12-3 or TRBV12-4 and TRBJ1-1, with 9 bases that match TRBD1. The V and J ends lost 8 bases and 5 bases, in that order; junction bases with no gene match: 6. The length of the CDR3 is 13 residues. The chain's CDR3 is CASRDREGTEAFF. CDR3 DNA sequence: TGTGCCAGCCGGGACAGGGAAGGAACTGAAGCTTTCTTT.

Only one count was recorded for this clonotype. The V and J genes are TRBV5-6 and TRBJ2-5; D is perhaps TRBD2 (5 bases). Germline-derived CDR1 and CDR2 are SGHDT and YYEEEE. V was shortened by 4 bases and J by 5 bases, with 12 bases between the two germline ends. This CDR3 has 13 amino acids. The CDR3 is CASSPLGVETQYF. CDR3 in DNA: TGTGCCAGCAGCCCTCTCGGGGTTGAGACCCAGTACTTC. The whole variable domain, filled in from reference TRBV5-6 and TRBJ2-5, reads DAGVTQSPTHLIKTRGQQVTLRCSPKSGHDTVSWYQQALGQGPQFIFQYYEEEERQRGNFPDRFSGHQFPNYSSELNVNALLLGDSALYLCASSPLGVETQYFGPGTRLLVL.

This clonotype was recorded many times. This sequence joins TRBV28 and TRBJ2-7, with 7 bases lining up with TRBD2. Germline V gives CDR1 MDHEN, CDR2 SYDVKM. The CDR3 covers 16 residues. V was clipped by 7 bases and J by 3 bases; unmatched bases: 15. DNA of the CDR3: TGTGCCAGCACCTCCCCTGGGAGCGGGAAGGGCTACGAGCAGTACTTC. Amino acids: CASTSPGSGKGYEQYF.

The V call is TRBV5-6, the J call TRBJ2-3; 12 bases match TRBD2. The J segment lost 2 bases and the V segment lost 1 base, leaving 5 bases of the junction unmatched. Germline CDR1 is SGHDT and CDR2 is YYEEEE. This CDR3 is built from 17 residues. CDR3 in amino acids: CASSLRLAGGNTDTQYF. CDR3 sequence (DNA): TGTGCCAGCAGCTTGCGGCTAGCGGGAGGGAACACAGATACGCAGTATTTT. Complete variable domain (other parts from reference TRBV5-6 and TRBJ2-3): DAGVTQSPTHLIKTRGQQVTLRCSPKSGHDTVSWYQQALGQGPQFIFQYYEEEERQRGNFPDRFSGHQFPNYSSELNVNALLLGDSALYLCASSLRLAGGNTDTQYFGPGTRLTVL.

This chain's CDR3 is CASGRTPLGEQFF. Here the CDR3 DNA reads TGTGCCAGCGGGCGGACCCCCCTGGGTGAGCAGTTCTTC. The rearrangement joins TRBV6-1 to TRBJ2-1; D is ambiguous. The V end lost 8 bases, the J end lost 9 bases, and 17 bases lay between the germline ends. The CDR3 extends over 13 amino acids. Per the germline V gene, CDR1 is MNHNS and CDR2 is SASEGT.

In its sample, this clonotype was seen many times. The chain couples TRBV2 to TRBJ1-2; D is undetermined. Trimming removed 7 bases at V and 4 bases at J, with 7 bases between. CDR1 is SNHLY, CDR2 FYNNEI, per germline. This CDR3 is built from 11 residues. The CDR3 DNA reads as TGTGCCAGCACACCCCTCTATGGCTACACCTTC. This translates into CASTPLYGYTF.

The genes are TRBV14 and TRBJ2-3; D unclear. Looked up from germline, CDR1 is SGHDN and CDR2 is FVKESK. V was cut by 4 bases and J by 13 bases, with 12 bases left in between. This CDR3 spans 11 amino acids. CDR3 in amino acids: CASSRRTHKYF. In nucleotides, the CDR3 is TGTGCCAGCAGCCGCCGGACGCACAAGTATTTT.

This clonotype came up many times. The chain joins TRBV6-5 to TRBJ2-1; possible D gene TRBD2, 5 bases. The germline gives CDR1 MNHEY, CDR2 SVGAGI. Trimming cost V 0 bases and J 8 bases, with 11 bases left between them. The CDR3 loop spans 14 amino acids. CDR3 DNA sequence: TGTGCCAGCAGTTACTCCACCCCGAGGGATGAGCAGTTCTTC. This translates into CASSYSTPRDEQFF.

This clonotype was counted at least ten times. This chain uses TRBV28 with TRBJ1-5; D gene uncertain. The germline V gene encodes CDR1 MDHEN and CDR2 SYDVKM. V lost 4 bases and J lost 13, with 17 bases in between. This CDR3 spans 13 amino acids. Here the CDR3 reads CASSWVETSEQHF. DNA for the CDR3: TGTGCCAGCAGTTGGGTGGAGACCTCAGAGCAGCATTTT.

This clonotype was found many times. The chain carries TRBV5-1 and TRBJ2-1; D is possibly TRBD2 (6 bases). Deletions cut 1 base from V and 0 bases from J, with 8 bases between. The CDR3 contains 15 residues. Germline CDR1 SGHRS, CDR2 YFSETQ. This CDR3 is CASSLYGSSYNEQFF. The CDR3 DNA reads TGCGCCAGCAGCTTGTACGGGAGCTCCTACAATGAGCAGTTCTTC.

There are many counts of this clonotype. V is TRBV5-1 and J is TRBJ2-7; 10 positions agree with TRBD1. Per germline, CDR1 SGHRS and CDR2 YFSETQ. The CDR3 is 14 amino acids. The ends lost 7 bases at V and 4 bases at J; junction bases unmatched: 8. The CDR3 DNA is TGCGCCAGCTGCCCGGGACAGGGGTTGTACGAGCAGTACTTC. It specifies CASCPGQGLYEQYF.

Of note for this clonotype: This clone may be a read error of a much larger clone one base away. The chain joins TRBV12-3 or TRBV12-4 to TRBJ1-6; TRBD1 matches at 8 bases. J lost 9 bases, V lost 2 bases, and 9 bases had no gene match. The CDR3 has 16 residues. The CDR3 DNA is TGTGCCAGCAGTTTACTCTTTTACAGGGGGGGTTCACCCCTCCACTTT. It codes for CASSLLFYRGGSPLHF.

About this clonotype itself: Compared with germline, one end of the junction differs, possibly owing to a read error. The chain recombines TRBV28 with TRBJ2-7; D possibly matches TRBD1 or TRBD2 (5 bases each). The CDR3 loop spans 17 amino acids. Germline V gives CDR1 MDHEN, CDR2 SYDVKM. The CDR3 coding sequence is TGTGCCATCAGTGAAGGAACTGGGGGAAAGGAGTCCTACGAGCAGTACTTC. Residues: CAISEGTGGKESYEQYF.

This clonotype was detected a few times. The chain is built from TRBV4-2 and TRBJ1-2; D gene ambiguous. CDR3 length: 13 amino acids. CDR1 is LGHNA, CDR2 YNFKEQ, per germline. The V and J ends lost 4 bases and 2 bases respectively, with 8 bases between them. CDR3 residues: CASSLTTNYGYTF. The CDR3 DNA reads as TGTGCCAGCAGCCTGACGACAAACTATGGCTACACCTTC.

This clonotype was observed a few times. The rearrangement uses TRBV20-1 and TRBJ2-7; D possibly corresponds to TRBD2 (6 bases). The V and J ends lost 0 bases and 3 bases respectively, with 12 bases between them. CDR1 and CDR2 (germline): DFQATT, SNEGSKA (reference sequence). The CDR3 has 14 residues. The CDR3 DNA reads TGCAGTGCTAGAGACGGGAGCCGAGACTACGAGCAGTACTTC. The encoded protein is CSARDGSRDYEQYF.

This clonotype has a count of ten or more. The CDR3 is CASSPWDRGGSDTQYF. CDR3 bases: TGTGCCAGCAGTCCCTGGGACAGGGGAGGGTCAGATACGCAGTATTTT. This chain joins TRBV27 and TRBJ2-3, with 10 nucleotides matching TRBD1. The CDR3 is 16 amino acids. V was clipped by 5 bases and J by 4 bases; unmatched bases: 9. Germline lookup yields CDR1 MNHEY and CDR2 SMNVEV (reference sequence).

This clonotype was detected ten times or more. The genes are TRBV12-3 or TRBV12-4 and TRBJ1-1; D is uncertain. Trimming left V 3 bases short and J 5 bases short, with 10 bases between. The CDR3 totals 13 residues. In DNA, the CDR3 is TGTGCCAGCAGTTTGGGTTATCGGACTGAAGCTTTCTTT. This codes for CASSLGYRTEAFF.

This clonotype came up a few times. CDR3 residues: CASGLAGNTIYF. The CDR3 DNA reads TGTGCCAGCGGCTTAGCTGGAAACACCATATATTTT. This chain connects TRBV3-1 to TRBJ1-3; D call uncertain. The V and J ends lost 8 bases and 2 bases respectively, with 7 bases between them. CDR3 length: 12 residues. Germline values: CDR1 LGHDT, CDR2 YNNKEL (reference sequence).

The sample holds many counts of this clonotype. The chain recombines TRBV28 with TRBJ2-7; 7 bases are shared with TRBD1. Unmatched junction bases numbered 9, after V lost 6 bases and J lost 7 bases. The germline CDR1 and CDR2 sequences are MDHEN and SYDVKM. The CDR3 has 13 residues. The chain's CDR3 is CASRGQPSGEQYF. Here the CDR3 DNA reads TGTGCCAGCAGGGGACAGCCAAGTGGAGAGCAGTACTTC.

This chain uses TRBV7-2 with TRBJ1-5; D not resolved. The CDR3 runs 14 residues. Trimming cost V 1 base and J 1 base, with 5 bases left between them. CDR1 is SGHTA, CDR2 FQGNSA, per germline. CDR3 DNA: TGTGCCAGCAGCTTAGGTCCCAGCAATCAGCCCCAGCATTTT. It is translated as CASSLGPSNQPQHF.

The chain links TRBV3-1 to TRBJ2-1, with 14 nucleotides matching TRBD2. The CDR3 spans 18 residues. The germline V gene encodes CDR1 LGHDT and CDR2 YNNKEL (reference sequence). Unmatched junction bases numbered 12, after V lost 2 bases and J lost 9 bases. The CDR3 nucleotides are TGTGCCAGCAGCCAACTAAGGGGGACTAGCGGGAGAACGAGTGAGCAGTTCTTC. Its protein is CASSQLRGTSGRTSEQFF.